A selection of T cell receptor beta chains follows, all from one sample in a study of siplizumab effects on memory and regulatory T cells. Repertoires were generated with immunoSEQ multiplex PCR, while TCRdb's copy carries only in-frame clones and drops some. The data contain approximately 110,000 clones, roughly 94% of them seen just once; the ten biggest clones take up about 0.7%. Sample: Tregs sorted from blood. Receptor source: a human donor in good health. Each CDR3 is given with its conserved first and last residue. D genes are given only for firm matches. Expanded clones are given a class, and other clones once, few, many or no size at all.

D: -
size: once
V: TRBV30
J: TRBJ2-2
length: 14
CDR3: CAWSVTYRFGELFF
DNA: TGTGCCTGGAGTGTGACCTACAGGTTCGGGGAGCTGTTTTTT

D: -
size: once
V: TRBV7-8
J: TRBJ2-5
length: 13
CDR3: CASSLSDQETQYF
DNA: TGTGCCAGCAGCTTGTCAGACCAAGAGACCCAGTACTTC

D: -
size: -
V: TRBV5-1
J: TRBJ2-5
length: 15
CDR3: CASSLLAGAQLEQYF
DNA: TGCGCCAGCAGCTTGTTGGCAGGGGCGCAATTAGAGCAGTACTTC

D: TRBD2
size: -
V: TRBV7-9
J: TRBJ2-1
length: 15
CDR3: CASSLLAGGSNEQFF
DNA: TGTGCCAGCAGCCTCCTAGCGGGAGGCAGCAATGAGCAGTTCTTC

D: TRBD1
size: -
V: TRBV6-5
J: TRBJ1-1
length: 14
CDR3: CASSLTGDRAEAFF
DNA: TGTGCCAGCAGTTTGACAGGGGATAGGGCTGAAGCTTTCTTT

D: -
size: -
V: TRBV7-2
J: TRBJ2-7
length: 11
CDR3: CASSLPGGPNF
DNA: TGTGCCAGCAGCCTCCCCGGAGGGCCTAACTTC

D: TRBD1
size: -
V: TRBV5-6
J: TRBJ2-7
length: 15
CDR3: CASSFTRDRDSEQYF
DNA: TGTGCCAGCAGCTTTACCCGGGACAGGGATAGTGAGCAGTACTTC

D: TRBD2
size: -
V: TRBV19
J: TRBJ2-1
length: 14
CDR3: CASQLAGSYNEQFF
DNA: TGTGCCAGTCAGCTAGCGGGGTCTTACAATGAGCAGTTCTTC

D: TRBD1
size: -
V: TRBV29-1
J: TRBJ2-2
length: 14
CDR3: CSIRDSKGTGELFF
DNA: TGCAGCATAAGGGACAGCAAAGGGACCGGGGAGCTGTTTTTT

D: -
size: -
V: TRBV11-2
J: TRBJ2-2
length: 13
CDR3: CASRTANTGELFF
DNA: TGTGCCAGCAGGACAGCGAACACCGGGGAGCTGTTTTTT

D: TRBD1
size: -
V: TRBV6-6
J: TRBJ1-1
length: 15
CDR3: CASSYSPGTGIKAFF
DNA: TGTGCCAGCAGTTACTCCCCGGGGACAGGGATTAAAGCTTTCTTT

D: -
size: -
V: TRBV7-9
J: TRBJ2-7
length: 12
CDR3: CASSFGVSEQYF
DNA: TGTGCCAGCAGCTTCGGGGTGAGCGAGCAGTACTTC

D: -
size: -
V: TRBV18
J: TRBJ2-7
length: 12
CDR3: CASSPSTYEQYF
DNA: TGTGCCAGCTCACCGAGTACCTACGAGCAGTACTTC

D: -
size: -
V: TRBV7-9
J: TRBJ1-1
length: 16
CDR3: CASSLMQTVMNTEAFF
DNA: TGTGCCAGCAGCTTAATGCAGACAGTGATGAACACTGAAGCTTTCTTT

D: -
size: once
V: TRBV7-9
J: TRBJ2-5
length: 14
CDR3: CASSAARGPETQYF
DNA: TGTGCCAGCAGCGCCGCCCGGGGGCCGGAGACCCAGTACTTC

D: -
size: once
V: TRBV7-9
J: TRBJ1-3
length: 13
CDR3: CASSGVTGNTIYF
DNA: TGTGCCAGCAGCGGGGTTACTGGAAACACCATATATTTT

D: -
size: -
V: TRBV11-2
J: TRBJ2-1
length: 17
CDR3: CASSLEGRASSYNEQFF
DNA: TGTGCCAGCAGCTTAGAGGGCAGGGCAAGCTCCTACAATGAGCAGTTCTTC

D: TRBD1
size: -
V: TRBV7-2
J: TRBJ2-2
length: 15
CDR3: CASSLVSPGQAELFF
DNA: TGTGCCAGCAGCTTAGTTTCCCCGGGACAGGCCGAGCTGTTTTTT

D: -
size: -
V: TRBV27
J: TRBJ1-1
length: 14
CDR3: CASSLSWGNTEAFF
DNA: TGTGCCAGCAGTTTATCGTGGGGGAACACTGAAGCTTTCTTT

D: TRBD1
size: once
V: TRBV6-4
J: TRBJ1-2
length: 13
CDR3: CASRRQGSYDYTF
DNA: TGTGCCAGCAGACGACAGGGAAGCTATGACTACACCTTC

D: -
size: -
V: TRBV2
J: TRBJ1-2
length: 14
CDR3: CASSELGADYGYTF
DNA: TGTGCCAGCAGTGAATTGGGGGCGGACTATGGCTACACCTTC

D: -
size: -
V: TRBV11-1
J: TRBJ1-5
length: 14
CDR3: CASSLDRGNQPQHF
DNA: TGTGCCAGCAGCTTAGATCGGGGGAATCAGCCCCAGCATTTT

D: -
size: -
V: TRBV5-1
J: TRBJ1-1
length: 15
CDR3: CASSLAPGSNTEAFF
DNA: TGCGCCAGCAGCTTGGCCCCGGGGTCGAACACTGAAGCTTTCTTT

D: -
size: -
V: TRBV5-1
J: TRBJ2-1
length: 12
CDR3: CASGVLDNEQFF
DNA: TGCGCCAGCGGGGTATTAGACAATGAGCAGTTCTTC

D: -
size: -
V: TRBV11-1
J: TRBJ2-4
length: 14
CDR3: CASSLGTGKNIQYF
DNA: TGTGCCAGCAGCTTAGGGACTGGAAAAAACATTCAGTACTTC

D: TRBD2
size: -
V: TRBV25-1
J: TRBJ2-3
length: 15
CDR3: CASSRLAGEPDTQYF
DNA: TGTGCCAGCAGCCGACTAGCGGGAGAACCAGATACGCAGTATTTT

D: -
size: -
V: TRBV27
J: TRBJ2-7
length: 14
CDR3: CASSTGKRSYEQYF
DNA: TGTGCCAGCAGTACCGGGAAGCGGTCTTACGAGCAGTACTTC

D: -
size: -
V: TRBV19
J: TRBJ2-2
length: 14
CDR3: CASFPGYNTGELFF
DNA: TGTGCCAGTTTCCCGGGATACAACACCGGGGAGCTGTTTTTT

D: -
size: -
V: TRBV5-1
J: TRBJ1-2
length: 16
CDR3: CASSLGQSAGHYGYTF
DNA: TGCGCCAGCAGCTTGGGCCAATCCGCCGGTCACTATGGCTACACCTTC

D: -
size: -
V: TRBV5-6
J: TRBJ2-3
length: 14
CDR3: CASSLGGGTDTQYF
DNA: TGTGCCAGCAGCTTGGGAGGGGGCACAGATACGCAGTATTTT

D: TRBD2
size: -
V: TRBV4-2
J: TRBJ2-2
length: 15
CDR3: CASSLLAGGTGELFF
DNA: TGTGCCAGCAGCCTACTAGCGGGGGGTACCGGGGAGCTGTTTTTT

D: -
size: once
V: TRBV19
J: TRBJ2-3
length: 12
CDR3: CASTGRADTQYF
DNA: TGTGCCAGTACTGGCCGTGCAGATACGCAGTATTTT

D: TRBD1
size: -
V: TRBV5-1
J: TRBJ1-4
length: 14
CDR3: CASSLVTGGEKLFF
DNA: TGCGCCAGCAGCTTGGTGACAGGGGGTGAAAAACTGTTTTTT

D: -
size: -
V: TRBV27
J: TRBJ2-3
length: 14
CDR3: CASRPWGGTDTQYF
DNA: TGTGCCAGCAGGCCGTGGGGAGGAACAGATACGCAGTATTTT

D: TRBD2
size: -
V: TRBV6-4
J: TRBJ2-3
length: 15
CDR3: CARGVLREGEDTQYF
DNA: TGTGCCAGGGGGGTTCTGCGGGAGGGAGAAGATACGCAGTATTTT

D: TRBD2
size: -
V: TRBV27
J: TRBJ2-7
length: 18
CDR3: CASSLYGTSGGRIYEQYF
DNA: TGTGCCAGCAGTTTATATGGGACTAGCGGGGGGAGGATCTACGAGCAGTACTTC

D: -
size: -
V: TRBV19
J: TRBJ1-5
length: 13
CDR3: CASSAGFSQPQHF
DNA: TGTGCCAGTAGTGCTGGTTTCAGTCAGCCCCAGCATTTT

D: -
size: -
V: TRBV29-1
J: TRBJ1-2
length: 12
CDR3: CSVGHLNYGYTF
DNA: TGCAGCGTTGGACATCTTAACTATGGCTACACCTTC

D: -
size: once
V: TRBV9
J: TRBJ1-2
length: 13
CDR3: CASSVVAASGYTF
DNA: TGTGCCAGCAGCGTAGTGGCGGCCTCCGGCTACACCTTC

D: -
size: -
V: TRBV5-4
J: TRBJ2-1
length: 14
CDR3: CASSEPGPYNEQFF
DNA: TGTGCCAGCAGTGAGCCGGGACCCTACAATGAGCAGTTCTTC

D: TRBD1
size: -
V: TRBV5-4
J: TRBJ1-6
length: 16
CDR3: CASSLNRGLDNSPLHF
DNA: TGTGCCAGCAGCTTAAACAGGGGGTTAGATAATTCACCCCTCCACTTT

D: TRBD2
size: -
V: TRBV5-1
J: TRBJ2-5
length: 16
CDR3: CASSLGGTSGGETQYF
DNA: TGCGCCAGCAGCTTGGGGGGGACTAGCGGAGGTGAGACCCAGTACTTC

D: -
size: once
V: TRBV7-2
J: TRBJ1-3
length: 14
CDR3: CASSLEGGVNTIYF
DNA: TGTGCCAGCAGCTTAGAGGGGGGCGTTAACACCATATATTTT

D: -
size: -
V: TRBV4-3
J: TRBJ1-1
length: 11
CDR3: CASSHRSEAFF
DNA: TGCGCCAGCAGCCACCGAAGTGAAGCTTTCTTT

D: -
size: -
V: TRBV7-3
J: TRBJ2-2
length: 15
CDR3: CASSKDRGRTGELFF
DNA: TGTGCCAGCAGCAAAGACCGGGGAAGGACCGGGGAGCTGTTTTTT

D: TRBD1
size: -
V: TRBV5-6
J: TRBJ1-1
length: 17
CDR3: CASSLEGTGLPIPEAFF
DNA: TGTGCCAGCAGCTTGGAGGGGACAGGGCTCCCTATACCTGAAGCTTTCTTT